These T cell receptor beta chains were read from a single sample in a study of T-cell memory formation after mild COVID-19. TCRdb processed the 5' RACE reads anew with MiXCR; each CDR3 protein has one entry. This table holds nearly 200,000 distinct CDR3 sequences, around 16% found once. Sample: PBMCs or a T cell subset sorted from them (not recorded which). These receptors were collected from an adult woman who had mild COVID-19 (a few samples of this study predate the infection). Cell type and time point are not known. The CDR3 runs from the conserved cysteine through the conserved F or W. The D gene is left open where the match is weak. The listing skips clone size in some rows; elsewhere it reads once, few, many or a size class.

TRBV24-1	few	TRBD1	TRBJ2-5	CATSGAGGNIQETQYF	TGTGCCACCAGTGGGGCAGGGGGCAATATCCAAGAGACCCAGTACTTC
TRBV12-3/TRBV12-4	many	-	TRBJ1-1	CASSLGPNTEAFF	TGTGCCAGCAGTTTAGGCCCTAACACTGAAGCTTTCTTT
TRBV2	-	TRBD1	TRBJ1-2	CASSLQGKANYGYTF	TGTGCCAGCAGTTTACAGGGGAAGGCTAACTATGGCTACACCTTC
TRBV9	few	TRBD1	TRBJ1-2	CASSVGQGPISYGYTF	TGTGCCAGCAGCGTAGGACAGGGGCCTATTTCCTATGGCTACACCTTC
TRBV29-1	-	-	TRBJ2-7	CSDVDRGYEQYF	TGCAGCGATGTTGATAGAGGCTACGAGCAGTACTTC
TRBV5-1	many	TRBD2	TRBJ2-3	CASSNWGGESDTQYF	TGCGCCAGCAGCAACTGGGGGGGGGAGAGTGATACGCAGTATTTT
TRBV9	-	TRBD1	TRBJ2-3	CASSVVPGGVRDTQYF	TGTGCCAGCAGCGTAGTCCCAGGGGGAGTAAGAGATACGCAGTATTTT
TRBV24-1	few	TRBD2	TRBJ2-2	CATSSLAGGTGELFF	TGTGCCACCAGTAGCCTAGCGGGAGGGACCGGGGAGCTGTTTTTT
TRBV7-2	-	-	TRBJ2-3	CASSLPLNPTAF	TGTGCCAGCAGCCTTCCTCTCAACCCGACGGCATTT
TRBV30	few	TRBD1	TRBJ1-4	CAWSPPLGQGRPAAEKLFF	TGTGCCTGGAGTCCCCCTTTGGGACAGGGACGACCGGCGGCGGAAAAACTGTTTTTT
TRBV2	-	-	TRBJ2-3	CASAAESTDTQYF	TGTGCCAGCGCAGCAGAGAGTACAGATACGCAGTATTTT